The source of this T cell receptor (beta chain) is a study of blood T cell repertoires in COVID-19. This clone was seen a single time. Germline-derived CDR1 and CDR2 are SGHRS and YFSETQ. Trimming took 2 bases from V and 4 from J; bases not matched to a gene: 12. The CDR3 length is 18 residues. Some clones are missing from TCRdb's copy, which holds only in-frame ones; the method was immunoSEQ multiplex PCR. The sample lists 200,000 or so clones, over 75% occurring once. Recruits, aged about 18 to 89 years, lived in approximately 26 US areas. Membership in each cohort depended on participant-reported clinical history.

The chain couples TRBV5-1 to TRBJ2-3; 11 nucleotides line up with TRBD1. Sequenced input: PBMCs or T cells enriched from blood (not recorded which). The clonotype was recovered from a young woman who had been exposed to COVID-19. The CDR3 spells CASSFPLQDRGRPDTQYF. DNA of the CDR3: TGCGCCAGCAGCTTCCCCCTCCAGGACAGGGGGCGTCCAGATACGCAGTATTTT.